One sample yielded the 13 T cell receptor beta chains listed below, sequenced in a study of response to subunit inactivated influenza vaccine. TCRdb reprocessed the RT-PCR reads with MiXCR, giving one entry per CDR3 protein. The sample has roughly 710,000 distinct CDR3 sequences; 14% are singletons. The sequences come from PBMCs from blood, collected 14 to 15 days before vaccination. The receptors were gathered from a man aged 45-65 years who received an inactivated influenza vaccine.

This clonotype was found many times. The chain links TRBV20-1 to TRBJ2-5; D is uncertain. The CDR3 covers 12 residues. Per the germline V gene, CDR1 is DFQATT and CDR2 is SNEGSKA (reference sequence). V gave up 8 bases and J gave up 0 bases, with 10 bases separating them. As DNA, the CDR3 is TGCAGTTTGAAAGGGAACCAAGAGACCCAGTACTTC. Encoded protein: CSLKGNQETQYF.

This rearrangement joins TRBV6-1 to TRBJ1-5, with D possibly matching TRBD1 (6 bases). Germline CDR1 and CDR2: MNHNS and SASEGT. Trimming left V 9 bases short and J 0 bases short, with 18 bases between. This CDR3 is 16 amino acids long. The CDR3 protein is CASTNRDGYSNQPQHF. As DNA, the CDR3 is TGTGCCAGTACAAACAGGGATGGGTATAGCAATCAGCCCCAGCATTTT.

The chain combines TRBV4-1 with TRBJ1-1; tentative D call: TRBD1 (5 bases). Germline V gene sequence: CDR1 MGHRA, CDR2 YSYEKL. The V end lost 1 base, the J end lost 0 bases, and 12 bases lay between the germline ends. This CDR3 has 16 amino acids. The CDR3 nucleotides read TGCGCCAGCAGCCAAGCCGGCCGGGGCATGAACACTGAAGCTTTCTTT. Translated: CASSQAGRGMNTEAFF.

This clonotype came up a few times. V is TRBV4-3 and J is TRBJ2-1, with 7 nucleotides matching TRBD1. The CDR3 sequence is 16 residues long. Germline V gives CDR1 LGHNA, CDR2 YSLEER. The ends lost 4 bases at V and 0 bases at J; junction bases unmatched: 6. CDR3 sequence (DNA): TGCGCCAGCAGCCTCCAGGGGGTAAGCTCCTACAATGAGCAGTTCTTC. It codes for CASSLQGVSSYNEQFF.

This clonotype was found many times. The V call is TRBV14, the J call TRBJ1-6; tentative D call: TRBD1 (6 bases). Per germline, CDR1 SGHDN and CDR2 FVKESK. Trimming left V 2 bases short and J 7 bases short, with 15 bases between. The CDR3 is 16 amino acids. CDR3 DNA sequence: TGTGCCAGCAGCCAAATCGGGGGGGCCGTGAATTCACCCCTCCACTTT. Translated: CASSQIGGAVNSPLHF.

This clonotype was observed a single time. The chain uses TRBV9 and TRBJ1-4; D is unresolved. The CDR3 sequence is 14 residues long. V lost 3 bases to trimming and J lost 1 base, with 7 bases between them. The germline CDR1 and CDR2 sequences are SGDLS and YYNGEE. The CDR3 protein is CASSEQLTNEKLFF. DNA of the CDR3: TGTGCCAGCAGCGAACAGTTAACTAATGAAAAACTGTTTTTT.

This clonotype occurred many times. This chain joins TRBV12-3 or TRBV12-4 and TRBJ2-3; TRBD2 matches 11 bases. The CDR3 is 15 amino acids. V shed 2 bases and J 4 bases; nucleotides not matched to a gene: 2. The CDR3: CASSLTSGSPDTQYF. In DNA form, the CDR3 reads TGTGCCAGCAGTTTAACTAGCGGGAGTCCAGATACGCAGTATTTT.

The rearrangement links TRBV28 to TRBJ1-6; D remains ambiguous. There are 18 residues in the CDR3. Deletions cut 8 bases from V and 0 bases from J, with 20 bases between. Germline-derived CDR1 and CDR2 are MDHEN and SYDVKM. In DNA form, the CDR3 reads TGTGCCAGCTGTTCGTTACGGGCCGCGAGCTCCTATAATTCACCCCTCCACTTT. Protein product: CASCSLRAASSYNSPLHF.

This clonotype came up a few times. The genes are TRBV18 and TRBJ2-3; 7 bases map to TRBD2. Germline V CDR1 and CDR2: KGHSH, LQKENI. V lost 3 bases, J lost 2 bases, and 8 bases stayed unmatched. The CDR3 extends over 16 amino acids. In nucleotides, the CDR3 is TGTGCCAGCTCACCCCTTGCTAGCGGATCCACAGATACGCAGTATTTT. Translating it yields CASSPLASGSTDTQYF.

The chain has TRBV4-3 and TRBJ2-7; D is unresolved. The germline V and J ends were trimmed by 0 bases and 3 bases, with 18 bases remaining between them. The CDR3 has 17 amino acids. Germline lookup yields CDR1 LGHNA and CDR2 YSLEER. CDR3 residues: CASSQESPEHLVYEQYF. The CDR3 nucleotides are TGCGCCAGCAGCCAAGAATCTCCCGAACACTTGGTCTACGAGCAGTACTTC.

DNA for the CDR3: TGCGCCAGCAGCCCAAGAGACAGGGGAGTGGGGTACGAGCAGTACTTC. This sequence encodes CASSPRDRGVGYEQYF. The chain combines TRBV4-1 with TRBJ2-7; TRBD1 matches 8 bases. V shed 4 bases and J 4 bases; nucleotides not matched to a gene: 12. Germline loops: CDR1 MGHRA, CDR2 YSYEKL. The CDR3 is made up of 16 amino acids.

This clonotype has just a few counts. The rearrangement uses TRBV6-1 and TRBJ2-5; D call uncertain. The length of the CDR3 is 13 residues. CDR1 and CDR2 from the germline V gene are MNHNS and SASEGT. The V gene lost 7 bases and the J gene lost 1 base, with 10 bases spanning the gap. The DNA of the CDR3 is TGTGCCAGCAATCCTGGCAGCCAAGAGACCCAGTACTTC. Translation gives CASNPGSQETQYF.

This clonotype occurred a few times. This chain connects TRBV12-5 to TRBJ1-4; possibly TRBD1 for D (5 bases). The CDR3 totals 16 residues. Between the trimmed V and J ends, which lost 9 bases and 6 bases, there was a span of 23 bases. Germline V CDR1 and CDR2: LGHNT, FRNRAP. In DNA, the CDR3 is TGTGCTAGCGAACCCGAACTCAAGTGGGGCTATGAAAAACTGTTTTTT. Protein sequence: CASEPELKWGYEKLFF.